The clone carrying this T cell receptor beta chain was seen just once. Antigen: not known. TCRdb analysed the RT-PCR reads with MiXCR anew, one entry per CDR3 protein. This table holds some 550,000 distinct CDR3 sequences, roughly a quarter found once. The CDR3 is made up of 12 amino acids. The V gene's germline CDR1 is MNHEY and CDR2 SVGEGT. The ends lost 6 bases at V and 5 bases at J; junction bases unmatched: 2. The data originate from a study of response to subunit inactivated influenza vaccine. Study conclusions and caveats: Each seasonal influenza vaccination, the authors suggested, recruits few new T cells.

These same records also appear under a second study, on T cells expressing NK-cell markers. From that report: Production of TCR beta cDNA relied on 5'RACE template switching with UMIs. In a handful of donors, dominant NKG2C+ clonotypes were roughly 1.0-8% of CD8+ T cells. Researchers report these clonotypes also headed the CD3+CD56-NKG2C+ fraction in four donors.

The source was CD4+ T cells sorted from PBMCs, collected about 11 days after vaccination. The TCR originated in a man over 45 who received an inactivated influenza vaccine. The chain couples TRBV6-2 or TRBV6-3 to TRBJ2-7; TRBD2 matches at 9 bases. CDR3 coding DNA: TGTGCCAGCAGAGAGCGGGAGGACGAGCAGTACTTC. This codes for CASREREDEQYF.